The 21 T cell receptor beta chains listed next were all sequenced from one sample in a study of Graves' ophthalmopathy and Graves' hyperthyroidism. TCR beta CDR3 amplification used RNA transcripts. First-round RT-PCR with HTBI primers preceded a second-round multiplex PCR. TCRdb reprocessed the multiplex PCR reads via MiXCR and lists one record per CDR3 protein. The sample has 900,000 to 1,200,000 distinct CDR3 sequences, around a third seen once. Sequences were obtained from peripheral blood or thyroid tissue (not recorded which). The source is an adult man with Graves' hyperthyroidism.

Notes on this clonotype: A clone one base away is much larger, so this may be a read error. V is TRBV6-6 and J is TRBJ2-6; D gene unclear. The CDR3 is 15 residues long. Germline CDR1 and CDR2: MNHNY and SVGAGI (reference sequence). V lost 2 bases to trimming and J lost 0 bases, with 5 bases between them. The CDR3 spells CASSYQISGANVLTF. DNA of the CDR3: TGTGCCAGCAGTTACCAGATCTCTGGGGCCAACGTCCTGACTTTC.

Of note for this clonotype: A much larger clone lies one base from this, so it may be a read error. V and J are TRBV29-1 and TRBJ2-2, with D unclear. CDR1 and CDR2 (germline): SQVTM, ANQGSEA. The CDR3 sequence is 16 residues long. CDR3 residues: CSVGPPGSANTRELFF. CDR3 DNA sequence: TGCAGCGTTGGGCCCCCCGGCAGCGCGAACACCAGGGAGCTGTTTTTT.

This clonotype came up many times. The chain carries TRBV5-1 and TRBJ1-1, with TRBD1 identical over 9 bases. Trimming removed 4 bases from V and 5 bases from J; junction bases left unmatched: 12. The germline V gene encodes CDR1 SGHRS and CDR2 YFSETQ. The CDR3 runs to 16 residues. The CDR3 nucleotides read TGCGCCAGCAGCATCACCCGGGACAGGGAGGAAACTGAAGCTTTCTTT. Its translation: CASSITRDREETEAFF.

The V and J genes are TRBV7-2 and TRBJ1-2; D is unresolved. The V gene's germline CDR1 is SGHTA and CDR2 FQGNSA. The CDR3 is 15 residues long. V was trimmed by 2 bases and J by 7 bases, leaving 17 bases between them. The CDR3 sequence: CASSLWAKAISGYTF. CDR3 DNA sequence: TGTGCCAGCAGCTTATGGGCTAAAGCAATCAGTGGCTACACCTTC.

The chain joins TRBV7-6 to TRBJ2-2, with TRBD1 as a possible D gene (6 bases). CDR1 is SGHVS and CDR2 is FNYEAQ in the germline V gene. V was clipped by 6 bases and J by 5 bases, with 13 bases between them. The CDR3 loop spans 14 amino acids. Here the CDR3 reads CASRPRTETGELFF. The CDR3 DNA reads TGTGCCAGCAGACCGAGGACAGAGACCGGGGAGCTGTTTTTT. Combining the CDR3 with reference TRBV7-6 and TRBJ2-2 gives the whole variable domain GAGVSQSPRYKVTKRGQDVALRCDPISGHVSLYWYRQALGQGPEFLTYFNYEAQQDKSGLPNDRFSAERPEGSISTLTIQRTEQRDSAMYRCASRPRTETGELFFGEGSRLTVL.

The J gene is TRBJ2-7, the V gene TRBV2; D might be TRBD1 (9 bases). Deletions cut 0 bases from V and 3 bases from J, with 24 bases between. Germline V gives CDR1 SNHLY, CDR2 FYNNEI. The CDR3 loop spans 19 amino acids. CDR3 sequence reads: CASSEALPPGGDRDYEQYF. CDR3 bases: TGTGCCAGCAGTGAAGCGCTCCCCCCGGGAGGGGACAGGGACTACGAGCAGTACTTC.

The chain carries TRBV7-9 and TRBJ1-4, with 7 bases matching TRBD1. V shed 5 bases and J 0 bases; nucleotides not matched to a gene: 9. Looked up from germline, CDR1 is SEHNR and CDR2 is FQNEAQ (reference sequence). The length of the CDR3 is 17 residues. DNA for the CDR3: TGTGCCAGCAGCCCCGGGGGGGGGACAGCAACTAATGAAAAACTGTTTTTT. Its translation is CASSPGGGTATNEKLFF.

With regard to this clonotype: A far larger clone lies a single base away; this is likely a read error. This rearrangement joins TRBV19 to TRBJ2-7, with D perhaps matching TRBD1 (6 bases). The CDR3 contains 13 residues. V was clipped by 6 bases and J by 3 bases, with 12 bases between them. Germline loops: CDR1 LNHDA, CDR2 SQIVND (reference sequence). CDR3 nucleotide sequence: TGTGCCAGTAGCAGTGGGGACAACTACGAGCAGTACTTC. Protein: CASSSGDNYEQYF.

In its sample, this clonotype was seen a few times. The V and J genes are TRBV13 and TRBJ1-1; D gene unclear. Germline V gene lookup returns CDR1 PRHDT and CDR2 FYEKMQ (reference sequence). Trimming shortened V by 0 bases and J by 2 bases, and 16 bases separated the two germline ends. The CDR3 consists of 17 residues. CDR3 nucleotide sequence: TGTGCCAGCAGCTTAGGGTATCGCCGGCTAAGAAACACTGAAGCTTTCTTT. The encoded protein is CASSLGYRRLRNTEAFF.

This clonotype was detected ten times or more. This chain uses TRBV2 with TRBJ1-4; D gene uncertain. The germline V and J ends were trimmed by 4 bases and 7 bases, with 13 bases remaining between them. Germline CDR1 and CDR2: SNHLY and FYNNEI. The CDR3 totals 14 residues. The CDR3 bases are TGTGCCAGCAGTGCGGAGGCCCTGGGTGAAAAACTGTTTTTT. Protein: CASSAEALGEKLFF.

The chain joins TRBV25-1 to TRBJ2-7, with 9 bases aligning to TRBD1. With V trimmed by 6 bases and J by 5 bases, 14 bases remained unmatched. The CDR3 is 16 amino acids. CDR1 and CDR2 (germline): MGHDK, SYGVNS. CDR3 loop: CASSNPHVTGGNEQYF. In DNA form, the CDR3 reads TGTGCCAGCAGCAACCCCCATGTGACAGGGGGGAACGAGCAGTACTTC.

Regarding this clonotype: This may come from a read error, since a much larger clone is one base off. The gene calls are TRBV20-1 and TRBJ2-7; 7 nucleotides align to TRBD2. This CDR3 comprises 15 residues. Germline values: CDR1 DFQATT, CDR2 SNEGSKA (reference sequence). The DNA for the CDR3 is TGCAGTGTCGAGACCCTAGCGGACGGCTCCTGCGAGCAGTACTTC. This encodes CSVETLADGSCEQYF.

Turning to this clonotype: Being one base from a much bigger clone, this may be a read error. The chain recombines TRBV29-1 with TRBJ2-7; 14 bases fit TRBD2. Unmatched junction bases numbered 6, after V lost 4 bases and J lost 4 bases. There are 15 residues in the CDR3. Germline-derived CDR1 and CDR2 are SQVTM and ANQGSEA. The CDR3 is CSVVPTSGRVYEQYF. The CDR3 coding sequence is TGCAGCGTTGTCCCGACTAGCGGGAGGGTTTACGAGCAGTACTTC.

The sample holds a few counts of this clonotype. The rearrangement uses TRBV10-3 and TRBJ2-7, with D perhaps TRBD1 (5 bases). The CDR3 spans 12 residues. The V end lost 8 bases, the J end lost 1 base, and 9 bases lay between the germline ends. In germline, CDR1 is ENHRY, CDR2 SYGVKD. The CDR3 region is CAIRTGSYEQYF. For the CDR3, the DNA is TGTGCCATCCGCACAGGATCCTACGAGCAGTACTTC.

Here the CDR3 reads CASSLGDRSSGNTIYF. The CDR3 DNA reads as TGTGCCAGCAGCTTAGGGGATCGGAGCTCTGGAAACACCATATATTTT. The chain combines TRBV13 with TRBJ1-3; D ambiguous. The CDR3 contains 16 residues. Per germline, CDR1 PRHDT and CDR2 FYEKMQ (reference sequence). Trimming shortened V by 0 bases and J by 0 bases, and 9 bases separated the two germline ends.

This clonotype appeared many times. One end of the junction varies from germline; a read error may be responsible. The chain is built from TRBV3-1 and TRBJ1-2; D unclear. Looked up from germline, CDR1 is LGHDT and CDR2 is YNNKEL (reference sequence). This CDR3 is built from 13 residues. CDR3 protein: CASSQERLSLQSF. CDR3 DNA: TGTGCCAGCAGCCAAGAACGACTGTCCCTTCAAAGCTTC.

The V call is TRBV5-1, the J call TRBJ2-7; D is ambiguous. Per the germline V gene, CDR1 is SGHRS and CDR2 is YFSETQ. This CDR3 region has 14 residues. V lost 0 bases and J lost 5, with 12 bases in between. DNA of the CDR3: TGCGCCAGCAGCTTGGCCGCAGAGACCCACGAGCAGTACTTC. It yields the protein CASSLAAETHEQYF. Using reference TRBV5-1 and TRBJ2-7 for the parts outside the CDR3, the full variable domain is KAGVTQTPRYLIKTRGQQVTLSCSPISGHRSVSWYQQTPGQGLQFLFEYFSETQRNKGNFPGRFSGRQFSNSRSEMNVSTLELGDSALYLCASSLAAETHEQYFGPGTRLTVT.

The V call is TRBV19, the J call TRBJ1-5; D gene uncertain. Germline-derived CDR1 and CDR2 are LNHDA and SQIVND (reference sequence). CDR3 length: 15 amino acids. The V gene lost 0 bases and the J gene lost 4 bases, with 10 bases spanning the gap. The CDR3 loop reads CASSIDDGRNQPQHF. As DNA, the CDR3 is TGTGCCAGTAGTATAGACGACGGTCGGAATCAGCCCCAGCATTTT.

The chain combines TRBV6-2 or TRBV6-3 with TRBJ2-5; D is possibly TRBD1 (6 bases). Germline CDR1 and CDR2: MNHEY and SVGEGT. This CDR3 comprises 15 residues. The V end was cut by 0 bases, the J end by 4 bases, with 12 bases between. The CDR3 here is CASSYSGTMRETQYF. CDR3 nucleotides: TGTGCCAGCAGTTACTCGGGGACAATGAGAGAGACCCAGTACTTC.

This clonotype was counted a few times. The chain uses TRBV29-1 and TRBJ1-4, with a weak D call TRBD1 (5 bases). V lost 4 bases and J lost 12, with 12 bases in between. CDR1 and CDR2 from the germline V gene are SQVTM and ANQGSEA. This CDR3 has 11 amino acids. CDR3 nucleotide sequence: TGCAGCGTTGTGTGGGGGATTGAACTGTTTTTT. This sequence encodes CSVVWGIELFF. Filled out from reference TRBV29-1 and TRBJ1-4, the complete variable domain reads SAVISQKPSRDICQRGTSLTIQCQVDSQVTMMFWYRQQPGQSLTLIATANQGSEATYESGFVIDKFPISRPNLTFSTLTVSNMSPEDSSIYLCSVVWGIELFFGSGTQLSVL.

The chain carries TRBV5-1 and TRBJ1-5; D possibly corresponds to TRBD1 (6 bases). V was shortened by 0 bases and J by 4 bases, with 14 bases between the two germline ends. This CDR3 comprises 16 residues. The germline CDR1 and CDR2 sequences are SGHRS and YFSETQ. The CDR3 DNA sequence: TGCGCCAGCAGCTTGGTGAGCAGGGGAGGAAATCAGCCCCAGCATTTT. Encoded protein: CASSLVSRGGNQPQHF.